These 12 T cell receptor beta chains came from one sample sequenced in a study of CD8+CD57+ T cells in acquired aplastic anemia. It was genomic DNA that served as the template for profiling TCR beta VDJ and CDR3. Via MiXCR, TCRdb re-called the reads, giving one row per CDR3 protein. The sample yields 200,000 to 250,000 distinct CDR3 sequences, 34% seen once. The sample was sorted CD4+, CD8+, or CD8+CD57+ T cells (not recorded which) from PBMCs. Receptor source: a human donor in good health, serving as a control.

This clonotype was observed a handful of times. The J gene is TRBJ2-3, the V gene TRBV3-1, with 11 positions matching TRBD2. The ends lost 4 bases at V and 6 bases at J; junction bases unmatched: 9. The V gene's germline CDR1 is LGHDT and CDR2 YNNKEL (reference sequence). The CDR3 is 16 residues long. The CDR3 DNA sequence: TGTGCCAGCAGCCCATCTAGCGGGGGGCGGGCGGATACGCAGTATTTT. Translating it yields CASSPSSGGRADTQYF.

This chain links TRBV25-1 with TRBJ2-5; D may be TRBD2 (5 bases). Trimming removed 5 bases from V and 5 bases from J, with 15 bases in between. This CDR3 comprises 14 residues. CDR1 and CDR2 from the germline V gene are MGHDK and SYGVNS. The CDR3 coding sequence is TGTGCCAGCAGTCCTAATGAGGGCGTGGAGACCCAGTACTTC. Protein sequence: CASSPNEGVETQYF.

This clonotype was seen once. This chain connects TRBV25-1 to TRBJ1-3, with 9 bases lining up with TRBD1. Trimming removed 7 bases from V and 2 bases from J; junction bases left unmatched: 3. CDR3 size: 14 residues. Looked up from germline, CDR1 is MGHDK and CDR2 is SYGVNS. The CDR3 DNA reads as TGTGCCAGCATCGGACAGGGGCCTGGAAACACCATATATTTT. Translating it yields CASIGQGPGNTIYF.

This chain uses TRBV25-1 with TRBJ2-1, with 10 positions matching TRBD1. J was trimmed by 8 bases and V by 7 bases; bases with no gene match: 14. Germline CDR1 and CDR2: MGHDK and SYGVNS. This CDR3 contains 16 residues. This CDR3 reads CASTLAGDRGTDEQFF. The CDR3 bases are TGTGCCAGCACTCTCGCCGGGGACAGGGGAACCGATGAGCAGTTCTTC.

This clonotype was detected only a few times. The genes are TRBV12-5 and TRBJ1-1; D gene ambiguous. CDR1 is LGHNT and CDR2 is FRNRAP in the germline V gene. The CDR3 is made up of 15 amino acids. Trimming cost V 0 bases and J 1 base, with 9 bases left between them. The CDR3 DNA follows: TGTGCTAGTGGTTTGGTATTAGAAGGGAACACTGAAGCTTTCTTT. Its translation: CASGLVLEGNTEAFF.

This clonotype was counted at least ten times. The V and J genes are TRBV5-1 and TRBJ2-7, with 7 nucleotides matching TRBD1. The germline V gene encodes CDR1 SGHRS and CDR2 YFSETQ. J was trimmed by 1 base and V by 1 base; bases with no gene match: 5. The CDR3 is 15 amino acids. CDR3 bases: TGCGCCAGCAGCTTGCAACAGGGGCTATCCTACGAGCAGTACTTC. Encoded protein: CASSLQQGLSYEQYF. Using reference TRBV5-1 and TRBJ2-7 for the parts outside the CDR3, the full variable domain is KAGVTQTPRYLIKTRGQQVTLSCSPISGHRSVSWYQQTPGQGLQFLFEYFSETQRNKGNFPGRFSGRQFSNSRSEMNVSTLELGDSALYLCASSLQQGLSYEQYFGPGTRLTVT.

The V gene is TRBV5-4, the J gene TRBJ2-7; 7 bases are a match to TRBD2. The germline V gene has CDR1 SGHNT and CDR2 YYREEE (reference sequence). The CDR3 is 15 residues long. J lost 6 bases, V lost 4 bases, and 13 bases had no gene match. The CDR3 protein is CASSVRGVVLGEQYF. DNA for the CDR3: TGTGCCAGCAGCGTACGGGGGGTGGTCCTTGGCGAGCAGTACTTC.

This clonotype occurred many times. The CDR3 sequence is CSASDREQFF. The CDR3 DNA is TGCAGTGCCTCAGACAGGGAGCAGTTCTTC. This chain joins TRBV20-1 and TRBJ2-1; tentative D call: TRBD1 (6 bases). CDR1 is DFQATT and CDR2 is SNEGSKA in the germline V gene (reference sequence). Between the trimmed V and J ends, which lost 6 bases and 10 bases, there was a span of 10 bases. There are 10 residues in the CDR3.

The table lists this clonotype with many counts. The V call is TRBV9, the J call TRBJ2-1; 12 nucleotides match TRBD1. The germline V gene has CDR1 SGDLS and CDR2 YYNGEE. This CDR3 has 16 amino acids. The J segment lost 12 bases and the V segment lost 2 bases, leaving 12 bases of the junction unmatched. CDR3 sequence (DNA): TGTGCCAGCAGCGTCCAAACCGGGACAGGGGGCCTTGGGCAGTTCTTC. Its protein is CASSVQTGTGGLGQFF.

V gene TRBV11-1 combines with J gene TRBJ2-3; 11 bases map to TRBD1. The CDR3 covers 19 residues. Trimming took 1 base from V and 0 from J; bases not matched to a gene: 9. Germline CDR1 is SGHAT and CDR2 is FQDESV (reference sequence). The CDR3, as DNA: TGTGCCAGCAGCTTAGGGGCCGGGACAGGGGGTAAAAGCACAGATACGCAGTATTTT. Amino acid sequence: CASSLGAGTGGKSTDTQYF.

V usage is TRBV19 and J usage is TRBJ1-2; TRBD1 agrees at 7 bases. With 2 bases clipped from V and 4 bases from J, the junction kept 1 base outside the gene matches. This CDR3 spans 13 amino acids. Germline CDR1 LNHDA, CDR2 SQIVND (reference sequence). DNA of the CDR3: TGTGCCAGTAGTATACAGGGGGGCTATGGCTACACCTTC. Residues: CASSIQGGYGYTF.

The rearrangement joins TRBV11-2 to TRBJ1-2; D is uncertain. CDR1 SGHAT and CDR2 FQNNGV come from the germline V gene. Trimming left V 0 bases short and J 8 bases short, with 10 bases between. The CDR3 loop spans 13 amino acids. CDR3 in amino acids: CASSLEAAGGYTF. CDR3 in DNA: TGTGCCAGCAGCTTAGAGGCAGCCGGGGGCTACACCTTC.